This TCR beta chain was profiled in a study of shared clonotypes between healthy human individuals. TCRdb keeps only in-frame clones here, not all; method: immunoSEQ multiplex PCR. The repertoire holds about 470,000 clones, with roughly 77% as singletons. The CDR3 sequence is 15 residues long. From germline, CDR1 is SGHTA and CDR2 FQGNSA. Trimming took 2 bases from V and 0 from J, leaving 8 bases between them. The V gene is TRBV7-2, the J gene TRBJ1-3; weak D call: TRBD1 (6 bases). Sequenced material: PBMCs. The TCR was taken from a woman between 40 and 50 years old in good health. Some clones in this sample may be carry-over from other donors' samples. Written as DNA, the CDR3 is TGTGCCAGCAGCTTATGGGGGCTCTCTGGAAACACCATATATTTT. Residues: CASSLWGLSGNTIYF.